The T cell receptor (beta chain) described here comes from a study of Graves' ophthalmopathy and Graves' hyperthyroidism. Scientists amplified the TCR beta CDR3 regions from RNA transcripts. Second-round multiplex PCR came after a first-round RT-PCR that employed HTBI primers. TCRdb reanalysed the multiplex PCR reads using MiXCR and keeps one entry per CDR3 protein. The repertoire holds about 740,000 distinct CDR3 sequences, with 40% as singletons. The CDR3 contains 13 residues. CDR1 and CDR2 (germline): SGHTA, FQGTGA. The V and J ends lost 2 bases and 1 base respectively, with 4 bases between them. The rearrangement uses TRBV7-3 and TRBJ2-3; D is unresolved. Material for sequencing was peripheral blood. This TCR derives from an adult man with Graves' ophthalmopathy. CDR3 sequence: CASSLGGTDTQYF. The CDR3 bases are TGTGCCAGCAGCTTAGGGGGCACAGATACGCAGTATTTT.